This is a list of T cell receptor beta chains from one sample in a study of CD8+ T cells in alopecia areata. Here immunoSEQ multiplex PCR was the method, and the copy in TCRdb shows in-frame clones only, minus some. The sample includes around 97,000 clones, more than 75% of them seen just once. The input for sequencing was CD8+ T cells sorted from blood, taken at roughly week 30, from a patient treated with tofacitinib. These receptors were obtained from a human donor with alopecia areata. CDR3s leave out the opening cysteine and the closing phenylalanine or tryptophan. For some rows the clone size is stated as once, few or many, or as a class when expanded; others skip it.

length: 13
V: TRBV2
size: .
CDR3: ASSELAGSPYEQY

length: 14
V: TRBV10-3
size: .
CDR3: AISDAGSPEYNEQF

length: 11
V: TRBV7-7
size: .
CDR3: ASSPPSTDTQY

length: 15
V: TRBV25-1
size: .
CDR3: ASSAPGGGLYSYEQY

length: 13
V: TRBV7-9
size: .
CDR3: ASSWTGRSGNEQF

length: 15
V: TRBV15
size: .
CDR3: ATSRDWGTGVDNEQF

length: 11
V: TRBV5-1
size: .
CDR3: ASSLQAWDGYT

length: 14
V: TRBV10-2
size: .
CDR3: ASSEKYGGYHNEQF

length: 9
V: TRBV20-1
size: .
CDR3: SANIQGDEF

length: 11
V: TRBV23-1
size: .
CDR3: ASSQSLRGSYT

length: 9
V: TRBV5-5
size: .
CDR3: ASGTGYEQY

length: 14
V: TRBV11-2
size: .
CDR3: ASSSLAGGPGPEQF

length: 13
V: TRBV9
size: .
CDR3: ASSVSGVNTGELF

length: 14
V: TRBV7-9
size: .
CDR3: ASSQLAGTYTDTQY

length: 10
V: TRBV7-9
size: .
CDR3: ASSSGPLEQY

length: 9
V: TRBV9
size: .
CDR3: ASSVGDGYT

length: 18
V: TRBV9
size: once
CDR3: ASSEYRDPYPYSGANVLT

length: 11
V: TRBV7-9
size: .
CDR3: ASKAERSLEQY

length: 14
V: TRBV7-9
size: .
CDR3: ASRQGDASYNSPLH

length: 11
V: TRBV10-2
size: .
CDR3: ASREPENEKLF

length: 12
V: TRBV5-6
size: .
CDR3: ASSLGTEKETQY

length: 14
V: TRBV9
size: .
CDR3: ASSVGEPFSNQPQH

length: 13
V: TRBV13
size: .
CDR3: ASSFRLTNSYGYT

length: 13
V: TRBV6-5
size: .
CDR3: ASSYSDGFGAEAF

length: 13
V: TRBV5-6
size: .
CDR3: ASSLEIAGGYEQY

length: 12
V: TRBV7-9
size: .
CDR3: ASSLEGGTDTQY

length: 13
V: TRBV7-2
size: .
CDR3: ASSLAPLLNTEAF

length: 17
V: TRBV7-9
size: .
CDR3: ASSLVSGTGWRSNQPQH

length: 14
V: TRBV6-1
size: .
CDR3: ASSEGRGRISYEQY

length: 12
V: TRBV29-1
size: .
CDR3: SVDVGTGGYEQY

length: 11
V: TRBV10-3
size: .
CDR3: AIRTGETYEQY

length: 12
V: TRBV7-8
size: .
CDR3: ASTQRTRDLEQY

length: 11
V: TRBV30
size: .
CDR3: AWSYSGSNEQY

length: 13
V: TRBV5-1
size: .
CDR3: ASSLDTGNTGELF

length: 14
V: TRBV15
size: .
CDR3: ATSREGDGVTDTQY

length: 13
V: TRBV5-1
size: .
CDR3: ASSPGTGDFEPQH

length: 14
V: TRBV2
size: .
CDR3: ASIVLRLAGEETQY

length: 16
V: TRBV7-9
size: .
CDR3: ASSLKVGAGGAHNEQF

length: 14
V: TRBV5-4
size: .
CDR3: ASSLEQGATNEKLF

length: 15
V: TRBV4-2
size: .
CDR3: ASSHTSGGAVSDTQY

length: 15
V: TRBV9
size: .
CDR3: ASSVFDRTSGANVLT

length: 15
V: TRBV5-4
size: .
CDR3: ASSLDPRVGGSYEQY

length: 13
V: TRBV5-1
size: .
CDR3: ASSLGQEFKNEQF

length: 12
V: TRBV7-9
size: .
CDR3: ASSSQSHSYEQY